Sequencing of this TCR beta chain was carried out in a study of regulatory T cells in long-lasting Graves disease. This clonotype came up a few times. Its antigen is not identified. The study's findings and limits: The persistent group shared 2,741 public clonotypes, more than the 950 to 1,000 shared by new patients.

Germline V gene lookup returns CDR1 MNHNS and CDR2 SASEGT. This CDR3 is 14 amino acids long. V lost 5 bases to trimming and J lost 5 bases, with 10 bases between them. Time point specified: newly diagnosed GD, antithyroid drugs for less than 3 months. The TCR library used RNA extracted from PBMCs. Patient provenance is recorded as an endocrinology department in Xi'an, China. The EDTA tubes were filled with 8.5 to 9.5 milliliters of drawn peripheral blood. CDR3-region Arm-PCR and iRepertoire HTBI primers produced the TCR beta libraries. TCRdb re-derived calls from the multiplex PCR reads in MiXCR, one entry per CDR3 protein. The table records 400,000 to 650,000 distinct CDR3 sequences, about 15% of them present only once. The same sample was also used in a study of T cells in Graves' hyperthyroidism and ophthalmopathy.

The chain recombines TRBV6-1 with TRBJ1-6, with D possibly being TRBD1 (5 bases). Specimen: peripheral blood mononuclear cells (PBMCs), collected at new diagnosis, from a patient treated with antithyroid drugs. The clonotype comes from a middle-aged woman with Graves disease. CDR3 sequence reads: CASSIADNNSPLHF. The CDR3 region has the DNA TGTGCCAGCAGTATCGCGGACAATAATTCACCCCTCCACTTT.